The 18 T cell receptor beta chains listed next were all sequenced from one sample in a study of breast tumors, draining lymph nodes, adjacent tissues. From the multiplex PCR reads, TCRdb called clonotypes with MiXCR, one entry per CDR3 protein. In the table there are just under 65,000 distinct CDR3 sequences, 57% of which are singletons. Source material: breast tumor tissue. The receptors were gathered from a female donor with breast cancer. Some clones in this sample may be carry-over from other donors' samples.

This chain uses TRBV12-3 or TRBV12-4 with TRBJ2-3; 12 bases fit TRBD2. V lost 5 bases and J lost 2; bases outside the gene matches: 11. The CDR3 spans 18 residues. DNA of the CDR3: TGTGCCAGCAGTGTCCGACTAGCGGGAGTGGACCCCACAGATACGCAGTATTTT. Translation: CASSVRLAGVDPTDTQYF.

The table lists this clonotype with a count of one. The junction does not match germline at one end; this may be a read error. This chain joins TRBV7-2 and TRBJ2-5; 8 bases are a match to TRBD1. Germline V gene sequence: CDR1 SGHTA, CDR2 FQGNSA. The CDR3 contains 17 residues. CDR3 amino acids: CASSLRKRTGYQESQYF. The CDR3 DNA is TGTGCCAGCAGCTTAAGAAAAAGGACAGGGTACCAAGAGTCCCAGTACTTC. Variable domain in full (rest from reference TRBV7-2 and TRBJ2-5): GAGVSQSPSNKVTEKGKDVELRCDPISGHTALYWYRQSLGQGLEFLIYFQGNSAPDKSGLPSDRFSAERTGGSVSTLTIQRTQQEDSAVYLCASSLRKRTGYQESQYFGPGTRLLVL.

Many counts were recorded for this clonotype. Here the CDR3 reads CASSLGLAGGHEQYF. For the CDR3, the DNA is TGTGCCAGCAGCCTAGGACTAGCGGGGGGGCACGAGCAGTACTTC. V and J are TRBV2 and TRBJ2-7; 15 nucleotides align to TRBD2. Germline trimming cut 6 bases from V and 5 bases from J; bases unmatched to any gene: 5. The CDR3 extends over 15 amino acids. Germline V gene sequence: CDR1 SNHLY, CDR2 FYNNEI.

Ten or more counts support this clonotype. V and J are TRBV5-1 and TRBJ2-3; the D call may be TRBD1 or TRBD2 (7 bases each). V shed 4 bases and J shed 0 bases, with 15 bases lying between them. This CDR3 is built from 16 residues. Germline lookup yields CDR1 SGHRS and CDR2 YFSETQ. As DNA, the CDR3 is TGCGCCAGCAGCCTCCAGGGGGGGGGTAGCACAGATACGCAGTATTTT. It is translated as CASSLQGGGSTDTQYF.

This sequence joins TRBV27 and TRBJ1-2; the match to TRBD1 covers 7 bases. This CDR3 has 11 residues. CDR1 is MNHEY, CDR2 SMNVEV, per germline (reference sequence). After removal of 4 bases from V and 10 bases from J, the junction contained 3 bases not matched to a gene. This CDR3 reads CASSSGQAYTF. CDR3 coding DNA: TGTGCCAGCAGTTCCGGACAGGCCTACACCTTC.

This clonotype was picked up many times. The rearrangement uses TRBV28 and TRBJ2-7; D call uncertain. Germline CDR1 and CDR2: MDHEN and SYDVKM. This CDR3 contains 12 residues. V lost 6 bases, J lost 4 bases, and 10 bases lay in between. The CDR3 bases are TGTGCCAGCAGATCCTACAGTTACGAGCAGTACTTC. Protein: CASRSYSYEQYF.

This clonotype was detected ten times or more. V gene TRBV18 combines with J gene TRBJ2-2, with TRBD1 matching 11 bases. Germline assignment: CDR1 KGHSH and CDR2 LQKENI. The CDR3 loop spans 16 amino acids. With V trimmed by 3 bases and J by 2 bases, 2 bases remained unmatched. The CDR3 protein is CASSPWTGGNTGELFF. The DNA of the CDR3 is TGTGCCAGCTCACCTTGGACAGGGGGCAACACCGGGGAGCTGTTTTTT.

As to this clonotype: A read error may explain this, as a much larger clone is one base away. This rearrangement joins TRBV29-1 to TRBJ1-1; no reliable D call. CDR1 and CDR2 from the germline V gene are SQVTM and ANQGSEA. The CDR3 runs 11 residues. The CDR3 sequence: CSALENAEAFF. CDR3 DNA: TGCAGCGCCCTGGAGAACGCTGAAGCTTTCTTT.

The table lists this clonotype with a count of one. The chain carries TRBV7-9 and TRBJ2-1; TRBD1 matches 9 bases. CDR3 length: 18 residues. With 0 bases clipped from V and 7 bases from J, the junction kept 13 bases outside the gene matches. The V gene's germline CDR1 is SEHNR and CDR2 FQNEAQ (reference sequence). CDR3 coding DNA: TGTGCCAGCAGCTTAGCACAGGCGGACACCGGGACAGGGAATGAGCAGTTCTTC. Its translation is CASSLAQADTGTGNEQFF.

Notes on this clonotype: At one of its ends the junction is not consistent with the germline gene, which may arise from a read error. The rearrangement links TRBV2 to TRBJ2-2; no firm D call. Germline values: CDR1 SNHLY, CDR2 FYNNEI. The CDR3 length is 17 residues. Here the CDR3 DNA reads TGTGCCAGCAGTGCCCCGACCGGTACAAAGAACACCGAGGAGCTGTTTTTT. The encoded protein is CASSAPTGTKNTEELFF.

The rearrangement links TRBV5-1 to TRBJ2-7; the D gene could be TRBD1 or TRBD2 (5 bases each). Germline CDR1 reads SGHRS; CDR2 reads YFSETQ. V was trimmed by 5 bases and J by 10 bases, leaving 19 bases between them. The CDR3 is 13 residues long. The CDR3 region has the DNA TGCGCCAGCAGGGGCGAGGGGATAAGCGACCAGTACTTC. Translation gives CASRGEGISDQYF.

This clonotype has a count of ten or more. The chain combines TRBV3-1 with TRBJ1-2; possibly TRBD1 for D (5 bases). V was pared by 4 bases and J by 3 bases, with 15 bases between. The CDR3 runs 15 residues. Germline CDR1 LGHDT, CDR2 YNNKEL (reference sequence). The CDR3 DNA sequence: TGTGCCAGCAGCCCCCGGGGAGGGGAACACTATGGCTACACCTTC. Translation: CASSPRGGEHYGYTF.

The chain has TRBV6-1 and TRBJ2-5; 7 bases align to TRBD1. V lost 5 bases and J lost 2; bases outside the gene matches: 8. Germline CDR1 MNHNS, CDR2 SASEGT. This CDR3 contains 15 residues. In DNA form, the CDR3 reads TGTGCCAGCAGTCGTACGGGACAGTGGCAAGAGACCCAGTACTTC. Its protein is CASSRTGQWQETQYF.

The chain couples TRBV19 to TRBJ1-2; D gene uncertain. Germline lookup yields CDR1 LNHDA and CDR2 SQIVND (reference sequence). The CDR3 runs to 12 residues. Trimming left V 4 bases short and J 8 bases short, with 11 bases between. The CDR3: CASSRPSRGYTF. CDR3 in DNA: TGTGCCAGTAGTAGGCCGTCCCGAGGCTACACCTTC. The full variable domain, with the rest looked up from reference TRBV19 and TRBJ1-2, is DGGITQSPKYLFRKEGQNVTLSCEQNLNHDAMYWYRQDPGQGLRLIYYSQIVNDFQKGDIAEGYSVSREKKESFPLTVTSAQKNPTAFYLCASSRPSRGYTFGSGTRLTVV.

With respect to this clonotype: Mismatch with germline at one junction end may stem from a read error. The chain recombines TRBV14 with TRBJ2-5, with D possibly TRBD1 on 6 matching bases. The germline gives CDR1 SGHDN, CDR2 FVKESK. The CDR3 totals 14 residues. The CDR3 spells CASSQNRAQETQSF. The DNA of the CDR3 is TGTGCCAGCAGCCAGAACAGGGCTCAAGAGACCCAGTCCTTC.

The chain is built from TRBV29-1 and TRBJ1-2, with 8 bases identical to TRBD1. CDR1 SQVTM and CDR2 ANQGSEA come from the germline V gene. The CDR3 length is 12 residues. The V and J ends lost 8 bases and 1 base, in that order; junction bases with no gene match: 3. The CDR3 DNA is TGCAGCAGTGACAGGGGTAACTATGGCTACACCTTC. Residues: CSSDRGNYGYTF.

Concerning this clonotype itself: Germline is not matched at one junction end, which may reflect a read error. V usage is TRBV9 and J usage is TRBJ1-4, with no clear D. CDR1 and CDR2 from the germline V gene are SGDLS and YYNGEE. The CDR3 extends over 14 amino acids. Here the CDR3 DNA reads TGTGCCAGCAGCGTAAATACCCGTAGTGAAGAACTGTCTTTT. Amino acids: CASSVNTRSEELSF.

This clonotype was picked up many times. The rearrangement links TRBV19 to TRBJ2-3; D uncertain. V was pared by 1 base and J by 6 bases, with 2 bases between. The V gene's germline CDR1 is LNHDA and CDR2 SQIVND (reference sequence). CDR3 length: 11 residues. CDR3 residues: CASSIGDTQYF. CDR3 coding DNA: TGTGCCAGTAGTATAGGTGATACGCAGTATTTT.